The entry below gives a single T cell receptor (beta chain) sequence along with its context. The target antigen is unknown. The junction does not match germline at one end; this may be a read error. All patients reached thyroid surgery having received no treatment beforehand. Per the authors' pipeline: Clinicopathological groups of papillary thyroid cancer showed CDR3 differences that were used to build a distant-metastasis classifier. TCRdb reprocessed the PCR reads via MiXCR. The V and J calls come from TCRdb's annotation, not from the publication. Among some 38,000 clones listed, approximately 20% were seen once. This sample was taken from a study of metastatic and nonmetastatic thyroid tumors. Study background: Thyroid patients, malignant and benign, had repertoires compared across blood and tumor or nodule tissue.

This CDR3 is built from 15 residues. Germline V lookup: CDR1 SGHRS, CDR2 YFSETQ. Study-level points and caveats: Significantly greater TCR beta diversity was reportedly found in malignant thyroid tumors than in benign nodules (in blood and tumor).

V usage is TRBV5-1 and J usage is TRBJ2-1; the match to TRBD2 covers 9 bases. The sequencing sample was made of blood. The TCR originated in a female donor with papillary thyroid cancer or a benign thyroid nodule (not recorded which). Some clones in this sample may be carry-over from other donors' samples. CDR3 in DNA: TGCGCCAGCGGCTTGTATCTAGCGGGAAACAATGAGCAGTTCTTC. Residues: CASGLYLAGNNEQFF.